This TCR beta chain was captured in a study of blood T cell repertoires in COVID-19 (dated by TCRdb to about 2020). Background on the whole study: Collaborator samples came from the United States, Italy and Spain and covered acute and convalescent phases of COVID-19. The dataset comprised deeply sampled blood TCRbeta repertoires from subjects exposed to, actively infected with, or recovered from COVID-19. Sample metadata almost always included a de-identified subject ID, COVID-19 status, age in years and sex. The repertoires were made available in a free public database intended to serve as a resource for research on the immune response to SARS-CoV-2. Samples came from the ongoing ImmuneRACE study (first 160 participants) plus 1,254 subjects from 6 global collaborators. Where available, HLA class I and class II types were obtained from metadata supplied by the sample provider rather than from assay-based typing. The prospective study material was composed of cDNA or gDNA derived from T cells, B-cell-depleted T cells, or PBMCs. General study outcomes and caveats: Clinical and demographic metadata were provided uncurated, with the amount varying by source and participant.

TCRbeta CDR3 regions were amplified from genomic DNA by means of the immunoSEQ Assay, a bias-controlled multiplex PCR. The published analysis was carried out like this. Within the assay, amplification of reference gene primers was used to estimate how many nucleated cells each sample contained. To quantify the absolute abundance of each unique TCRbeta CDR3 rearrangement, sequence reads were collapsed and filtered. For each sample, productive Simpson clonality was calculated by taking the square root of Simpson's diversity index across productive rearrangements. Drawn from immuneACCESS, this table holds only the in-frame rearrangements with V and J called that TCRdb kept. Clones are partly lost; checked studies trace under half to an unresolved V gene and leave the rest unexplained. Clone size and the V and J calls come from that table; the DNA yielded D and trimming. The sample records some 340,000 clones, 90% of which are singletons. Jointly, the top ten make up around 3.9% of the sample.

Participants in the prospective study were aged 18 to 89 years, lived in about two dozen United States geographic areas, and enrolled through a virtual design. In the prospective study, participants were assigned to cohorts based on the clinical history participants reported in a screening survey and a study questionnaire. Exposed participants had been in contact, within 2 weeks of entering the study, with a person who had a PCR-confirmed or clinician-diagnosed case of COVID-19. In the prospective study, mobile phlebotomists collected whole blood, serum and a nasopharyngeal or oropharyngeal swab from each participant. Over a 2-month period, participants in the prospective study had the option of providing additional blood draws and questionnaires. Prospective study blood samples were shipped either frozen or at room temperature before DNA extraction. From a lookup of the germline V gene, CDR1 and CDR2 are MGHRA and YSYEKL. V is clipped by 0 bases and J by 7 bases, and the sequence between their germline boundaries is 7 bases long. The CDR3, cysteine through phenylalanine, is 13 amino acids long. Just CDR3 DNA is preserved here, 39 bases in frame from base 1.

Comments on this clone: Its antigen target is currently unknown. Base qualities are not at hand, and no much larger clone is one base apart.

The chain links TRBV4-1 with TRBJ1-5; possibly the D gene is TRBD1, per 5 matching bases. This sequence was found in a woman aged 25 to 39 who had been exposed to COVID-19. Material: PBMCs or T cells enriched from blood (not recorded which). The DNA sequence reads TGCGCCAGCAGCCAAGAGCAGGGACAGCCCCAGCATTTT. It translates as CASSQEQGQPQHF.